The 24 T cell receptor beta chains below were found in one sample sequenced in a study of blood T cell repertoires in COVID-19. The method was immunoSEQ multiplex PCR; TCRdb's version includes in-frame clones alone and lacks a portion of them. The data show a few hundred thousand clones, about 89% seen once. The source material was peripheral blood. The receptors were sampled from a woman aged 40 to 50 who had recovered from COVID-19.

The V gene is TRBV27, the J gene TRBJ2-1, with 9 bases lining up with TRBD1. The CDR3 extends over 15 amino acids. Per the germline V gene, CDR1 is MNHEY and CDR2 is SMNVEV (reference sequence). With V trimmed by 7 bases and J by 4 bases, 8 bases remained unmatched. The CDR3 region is CASKFDRGSYNEQFF. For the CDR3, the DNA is TGTGCCAGCAAATTCGACAGGGGGAGTTACAATGAGCAGTTCTTC.

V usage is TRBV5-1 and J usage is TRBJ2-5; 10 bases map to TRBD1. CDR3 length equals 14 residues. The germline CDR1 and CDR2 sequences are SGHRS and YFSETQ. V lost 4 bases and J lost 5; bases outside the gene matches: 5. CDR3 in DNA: TGCGCCAGCAGCCGGGGGACAGGGGAGGAGACCCAGTACTTC. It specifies CASSRGTGEETQYF.

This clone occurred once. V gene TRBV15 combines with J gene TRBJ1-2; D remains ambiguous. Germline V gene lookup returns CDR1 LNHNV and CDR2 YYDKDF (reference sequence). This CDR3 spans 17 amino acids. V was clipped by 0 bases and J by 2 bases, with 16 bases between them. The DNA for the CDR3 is TGTGCCACCAGCAGAGATCTCTCCTACCGGGTCAACTATGGCTACACCTTC. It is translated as CATSRDLSYRVNYGYTF.

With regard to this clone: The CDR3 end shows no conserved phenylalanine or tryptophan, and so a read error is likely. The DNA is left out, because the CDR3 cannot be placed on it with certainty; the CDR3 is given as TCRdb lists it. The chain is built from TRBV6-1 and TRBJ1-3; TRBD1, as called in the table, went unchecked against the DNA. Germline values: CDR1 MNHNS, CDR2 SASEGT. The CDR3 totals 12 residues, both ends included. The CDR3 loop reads CASSEREDRASL.

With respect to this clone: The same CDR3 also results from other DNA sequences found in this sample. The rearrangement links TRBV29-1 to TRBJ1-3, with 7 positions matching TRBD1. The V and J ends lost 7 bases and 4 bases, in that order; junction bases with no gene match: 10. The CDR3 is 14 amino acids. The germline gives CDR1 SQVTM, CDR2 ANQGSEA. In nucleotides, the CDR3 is TGCAGCGCCGTTACAGGGGTGTACGGAAACACCATATATTTT. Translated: CSAVTGVYGNTIYF. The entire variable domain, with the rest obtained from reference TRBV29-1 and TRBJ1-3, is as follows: SAVISQKPSRDICQRGTSLTIQCQVDSQVTMMFWYRQQPGQSLTLIATANQGSEATYESGFVIDKFPISRPNLTFSTLTVSNMSPEDSSIYLCSAVTGVYGNTIYFGEGSWLTVV.

Here the CDR3 DNA reads TGTGCCAGTAGTTGGGGACTCCAAGAGACCCAGTACTTC. Translating gives CASSWGLQETQYF. The genes are TRBV19 and TRBJ2-5, with D perhaps matching TRBD2 (6 bases). The CDR3 is 13 amino acids. The germline gives CDR1 LNHDA, CDR2 SQIVND (reference sequence). V shed 5 bases and J shed 1 base, with 8 bases lying between them.

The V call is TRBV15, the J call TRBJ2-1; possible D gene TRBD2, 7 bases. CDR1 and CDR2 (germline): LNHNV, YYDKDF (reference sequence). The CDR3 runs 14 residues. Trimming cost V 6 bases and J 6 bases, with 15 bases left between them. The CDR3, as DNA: TGTGCCACCAGAAGGTGGGAGGGGGTCAATGAGCAGTTCTTC. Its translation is CATRRWEGVNEQFF.

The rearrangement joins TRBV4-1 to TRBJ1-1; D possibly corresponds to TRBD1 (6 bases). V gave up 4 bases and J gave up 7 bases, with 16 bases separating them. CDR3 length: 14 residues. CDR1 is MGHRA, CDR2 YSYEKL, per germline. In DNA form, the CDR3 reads TGCGCCAGCAGCCGAATCTACAGGGCCCATGAAGCTTTCTTT. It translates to CASSRIYRAHEAFF.

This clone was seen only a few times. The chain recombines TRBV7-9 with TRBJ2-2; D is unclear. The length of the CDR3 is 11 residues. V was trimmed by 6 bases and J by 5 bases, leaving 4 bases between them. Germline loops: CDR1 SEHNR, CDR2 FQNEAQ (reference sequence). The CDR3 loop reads CASSQTGELFF. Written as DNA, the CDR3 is TGTGCCAGCAGTCAAACCGGGGAGCTGTTTTTT.

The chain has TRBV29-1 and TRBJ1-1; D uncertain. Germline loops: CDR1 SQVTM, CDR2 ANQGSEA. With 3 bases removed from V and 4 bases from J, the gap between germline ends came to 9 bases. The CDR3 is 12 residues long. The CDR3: CSVDDMSTEAFF. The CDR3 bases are TGCAGCGTTGACGACATGAGCACTGAAGCTTTCTTT.

In nucleotides, the CDR3 is TGTGCCAGCAGCAAAAGCCTCGCCGAGCAGTACTTC. It yields the protein CASSKSLAEQYF. The genes are TRBV3-1 (or the pseudogene TRBV3-2) and TRBJ2-7; D remains unclear. CDR1 is LGHDT and CDR2 is YNNKEL in the germline V gene (reference sequence). The CDR3 loop spans 12 amino acids. V lost 5 bases, J lost 6 bases, and 11 bases lay in between.

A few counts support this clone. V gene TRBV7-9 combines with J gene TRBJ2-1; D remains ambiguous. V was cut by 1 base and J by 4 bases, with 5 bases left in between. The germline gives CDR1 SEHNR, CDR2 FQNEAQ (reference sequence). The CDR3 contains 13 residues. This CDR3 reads CASSLVRYNEQFF. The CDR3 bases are TGTGCCAGCAGCTTAGTTCGGTACAATGAGCAGTTCTTC. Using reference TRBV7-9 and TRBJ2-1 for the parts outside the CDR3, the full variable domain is DTGVSQNPRHKITKRGQNVTFRCDPISEHNRLYWYRQTLGQGPEFLTYFQNEAQLEKSRLLSDRFSAERPKGSFSTLEIQRTEQGDSAMYLCASSLVRYNEQFFGPGTRLTVL.

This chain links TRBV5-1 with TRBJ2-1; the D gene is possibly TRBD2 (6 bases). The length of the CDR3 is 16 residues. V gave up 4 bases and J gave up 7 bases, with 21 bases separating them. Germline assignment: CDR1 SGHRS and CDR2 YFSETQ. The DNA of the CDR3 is TGCGCCAGCAGCCCCCCCGGCCGGGACTTCCGGAATGAGCAGTTCTTC. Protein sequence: CASSPPGRDFRNEQFF. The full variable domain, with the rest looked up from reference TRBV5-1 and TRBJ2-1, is KAGVTQTPRYLIKTRGQQVTLSCSPISGHRSVSWYQQTPGQGLQFLFEYFSETQRNKGNFPGRFSGRQFSNSRSEMNVSTLELGDSALYLCASSPPGRDFRNEQFFGPGTRLTVL.

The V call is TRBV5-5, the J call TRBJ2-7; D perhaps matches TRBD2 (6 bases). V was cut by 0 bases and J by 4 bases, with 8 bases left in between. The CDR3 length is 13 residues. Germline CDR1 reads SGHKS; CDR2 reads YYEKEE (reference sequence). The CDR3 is CASSLGAGYEQYF. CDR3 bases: TGTGCCAGCAGCTTGGGTGCGGGGTACGAGCAGTACTTC.

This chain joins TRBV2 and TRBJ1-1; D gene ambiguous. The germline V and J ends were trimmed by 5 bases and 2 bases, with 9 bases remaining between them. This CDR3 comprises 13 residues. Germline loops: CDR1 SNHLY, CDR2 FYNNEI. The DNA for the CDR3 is TGTGCCAGCAGTCCTCCCTTAAACACTGAAGCTTTCTTT. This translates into CASSPPLNTEAFF.

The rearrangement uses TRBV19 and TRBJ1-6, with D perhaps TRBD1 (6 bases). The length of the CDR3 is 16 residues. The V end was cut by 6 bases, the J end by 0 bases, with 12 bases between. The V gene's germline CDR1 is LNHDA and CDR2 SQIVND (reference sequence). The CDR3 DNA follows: TGTGCCAGTAGATCGACGGACAGCTCCTATAATTCACCCCTCCACTTT. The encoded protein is CASRSTDSSYNSPLHF.

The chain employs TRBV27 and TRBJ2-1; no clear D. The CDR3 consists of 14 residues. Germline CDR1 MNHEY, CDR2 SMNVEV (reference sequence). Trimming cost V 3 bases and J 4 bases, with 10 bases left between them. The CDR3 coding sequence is TGTGCCAGCAGTTTGGCGGATCCGTACAATGAGCAGTTCTTC. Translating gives CASSLADPYNEQFF.

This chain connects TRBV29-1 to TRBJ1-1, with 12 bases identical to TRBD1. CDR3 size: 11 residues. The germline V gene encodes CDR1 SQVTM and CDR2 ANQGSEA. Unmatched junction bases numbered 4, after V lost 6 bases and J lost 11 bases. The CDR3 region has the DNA TGCAGCGTGGGGACAGGGGGCTTGGCTTTCTTT. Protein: CSVGTGGLAFF.

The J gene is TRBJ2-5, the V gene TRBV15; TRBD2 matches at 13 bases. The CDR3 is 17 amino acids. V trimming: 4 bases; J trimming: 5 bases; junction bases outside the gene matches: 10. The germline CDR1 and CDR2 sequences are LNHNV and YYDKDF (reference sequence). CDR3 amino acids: CATSKILLAGGGETQYF. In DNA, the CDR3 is TGTGCCACCAGCAAAATTTTACTAGCGGGAGGGGGGGAGACCCAGTACTTC.

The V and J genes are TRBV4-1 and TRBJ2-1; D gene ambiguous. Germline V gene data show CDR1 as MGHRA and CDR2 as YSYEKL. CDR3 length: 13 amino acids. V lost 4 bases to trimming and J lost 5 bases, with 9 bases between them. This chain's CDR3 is CASSLIADNEQFF. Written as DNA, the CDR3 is TGCGCCAGCAGCCTCATAGCCGACAATGAGCAGTTCTTC.

For the CDR3, the DNA is TGTGCCAGCAGCTTAGGGACTAGCGGACACGCCAGCACAGATACGCAGTATTTT. Its translation is CASSLGTSGHASTDTQYF. The chain uses TRBV7-9 and TRBJ2-3, with 10 bases that match TRBD2. The CDR3 spans 18 residues. CDR1 SEHNR and CDR2 FQNEAQ come from the germline V gene (reference sequence). Losses at the gene ends were 1 base for V and 0 bases for J; bases not matched to a gene: 7.

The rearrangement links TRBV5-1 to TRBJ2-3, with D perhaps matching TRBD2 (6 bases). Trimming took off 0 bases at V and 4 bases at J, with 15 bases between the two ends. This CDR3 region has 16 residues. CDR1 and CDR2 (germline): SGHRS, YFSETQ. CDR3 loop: CASSLAGGRDADTQYF. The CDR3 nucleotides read TGCGCCAGCAGCTTGGCCGGAGGGCGGGACGCAGATACGCAGTATTTT.

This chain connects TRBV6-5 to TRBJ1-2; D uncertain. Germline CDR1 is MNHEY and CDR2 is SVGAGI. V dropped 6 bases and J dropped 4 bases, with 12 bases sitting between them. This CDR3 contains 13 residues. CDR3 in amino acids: CASRREGGYGYTF. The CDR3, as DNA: TGTGCCAGCAGGCGGGAGGGAGGCTATGGCTACACCTTC.

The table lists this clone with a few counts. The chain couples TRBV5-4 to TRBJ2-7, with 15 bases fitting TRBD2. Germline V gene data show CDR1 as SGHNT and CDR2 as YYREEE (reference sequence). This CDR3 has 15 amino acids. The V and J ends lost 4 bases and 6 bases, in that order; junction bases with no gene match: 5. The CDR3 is CASSNGLAGGGEQYF. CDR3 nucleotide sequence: TGTGCCAGCAGCAACGGACTAGCGGGAGGGGGCGAGCAGTACTTC.